The 32 T cell receptor beta chains below come from one sample, sequenced in a study of early T cells in non-severe SARS-CoV-2 infection. TCRdb re-derived calls from the 5' RACE reads in MiXCR, one entry per CDR3 protein. The sample lists about 63,000 distinct CDR3 sequences, around 13% seen once, with 4% to 5% in the top ten. Source material: whole blood. These receptors all stem from an adult who was a healthcare worker with PCR-confirmed SARS-CoV-2 infection or an uninfected control (not recorded which).

V usage is TRBV6-2 or TRBV6-3 and J usage is TRBJ2-7, with no clear D. The CDR3 consists of 13 residues. With 0 bases removed from V and 6 bases from J, the gap between germline ends came to 9 bases. Germline lookup yields CDR1 MNHEY and CDR2 SVGEGT. CDR3 sequence reads: CASSYSWFREQYF. CDR3 coding DNA: TGTGCCAGCAGTTACTCGTGGTTCCGCGAGCAGTACTTC.

The rearrangement joins TRBV28 to TRBJ2-7, with TRBD1 identical over 7 bases. The germline gives CDR1 MDHEN, CDR2 SYDVKM. There are 14 residues in the CDR3. Trimming at V came to 6 bases and at J to 5 bases, leaving 10 bases not matched to a gene. The CDR3 DNA sequence: TGTGCCAGCAGCCCTCAGACAGGGAACGACGAGCAGTACTTC. This gives the protein CASSPQTGNDEQYF. Combining the CDR3 with reference TRBV28 and TRBJ2-7 gives the whole variable domain DVKVTQSSRYLVKRTGEKVFLECVQDMDHENMFWYRQDPGLGLRLIYFSYDVKMKEKGDIPEGYSVSREKKERFSLILESASTNQTSMYLCASSPQTGNDEQYFGPGTRLTVT.

This chain connects TRBV4-2 to TRBJ2-2; TRBD2 matches 7 bases. CDR1 LGHNA and CDR2 YNFKEQ come from the germline V gene. The CDR3 is 17 residues long. Trimming removed 0 bases from V and 3 bases from J; junction bases left unmatched: 7. The CDR3 protein is CASSQDHQAGDTGELFF. CDR3 DNA sequence: TGTGCCAGCAGCCAAGACCACCAGGCGGGGGACACCGGGGAGCTGTTTTTT.

This clonotype was found many times. CDR3 in DNA: TGTGCCAGCAGTGAGACAGGGGCAGGGAGCACTGAAGCTTTCTTT. Encoded protein: CASSETGAGSTEAFF. The chain joins TRBV6-1 to TRBJ1-1, with 8 nucleotides matching TRBD1. This CDR3 contains 15 residues. V shed 3 bases and J 4 bases; nucleotides not matched to a gene: 7. Germline lookup yields CDR1 MNHNS and CDR2 SASEGT.

The chain employs TRBV5-1 and TRBJ2-3; 10 nucleotides line up with TRBD2. Germline values: CDR1 SGHRS, CDR2 YFSETQ. The CDR3 is made up of 16 amino acids. V was clipped by 1 base and J by 5 bases; unmatched bases: 7. CDR3 amino acids: CASSLIPSGGGDTQYF. CDR3 coding DNA: TGCGCCAGCAGCTTGATCCCTAGCGGGGGCGGAGATACGCAGTATTTT.

Comment on this clonotype: This may stem from a read error, because a much larger clone lies one nucleotide away. This chain connects TRBV7-3 to TRBJ2-2; no definite D call. The CDR3 spans 12 residues. Per germline, CDR1 SGHTA and CDR2 FQGTGA. The CDR3 DNA is TGTGTCAGCAGCTTTAACACCGGGGAGCTGTTTTTT. It translates to CVSSFNTGELFF.

The chain recombines TRBV5-5 with TRBJ2-2; 10 bases are shared with TRBD1. Trimming cost V 5 bases and J 6 bases; bases outside gene matches: 10. CDR1 and CDR2 (germline): SGHKS, YYEKEE (reference sequence). This CDR3 comprises 16 residues. The CDR3 DNA sequence: TGTGCCAGCAGTATTGTTTTGGGGACAGGGGCCGGGGAGCTGTTTTTT. Protein product: CASSIVLGTGAGELFF.

The count of this clonotype is one. The V gene is TRBV10-3, the J gene TRBJ1-5, with D perhaps TRBD1 (5 bases). The length of the CDR3 is 16 residues. Trimming cost V 0 bases and J 4 bases, with 13 bases left between them. Germline assignment: CDR1 ENHRY and CDR2 SYGVKD. In DNA form, the CDR3 reads TGTGCCATCAGTGAGTCGAAGGAGACAGCTAATCAGCCCCAGCATTTT. Translating gives CAISESKETANQPQHF.

Notes on this clonotype: Since a much larger clone is just one base distant, this may be a read error. V and J are TRBV5-8 and TRBJ2-3, with D possibly TRBD1 on 5 matching bases. This CDR3 comprises 14 residues. The V gene's germline CDR1 is SGHTS and CDR2 YDEGEE. CDR3 in DNA: TGTGTCAGCAGCTTGGACACTTACACAGATACGCAGTATTTT. It translates to CVSSLDTYTDTQYF.

Ten or more counts support this clonotype. The chain couples TRBV12-3 or TRBV12-4 to TRBJ1-5; possible D gene TRBD1, 6 bases. V was cut by 4 bases and J by 0 bases, with 13 bases left in between. This CDR3 spans 16 amino acids. The CDR3 spells CASSSRGLLSNQPQHF. CDR3 DNA: TGTGCCAGCAGTTCTCGGGGGCTCCTTAGCAATCAGCCCCAGCATTTT.

The chain employs TRBV6-5 and TRBJ1-1; no definite D call. Trimming shortened V by 4 bases and J by 1 base, and 7 bases separated the two germline ends. The germline V gene has CDR1 MNHEY and CDR2 SVGAGI. This CDR3 contains 13 residues. The CDR3 reads CASSWRPNTEAFF. CDR3 DNA: TGTGCCAGCAGTTGGCGACCGAACACTGAAGCTTTCTTT.

This clonotype was recorded a few times. The gene calls are TRBV2 and TRBJ2-5; 7 nucleotides match TRBD1. Germline V gene data show CDR1 as SNHLY and CDR2 as FYNNEI. J lost 5 bases, V lost 7 bases, and 10 bases had no gene match. The CDR3 has 14 residues. CDR3 protein: CASTLYRGGETQYF. The CDR3 region has the DNA TGTGCCAGCACCCTGTACAGGGGTGGTGAGACCCAGTACTTC.

The rearrangement joins TRBV27 to TRBJ1-2; no reliable D call. The CDR3 length is 13 residues. V was cut by 3 bases and J by 8 bases, with 13 bases left in between. The germline V gene has CDR1 MNHEY and CDR2 SMNVEV (reference sequence). The chain's CDR3 is CASSLAGSGGYTF. The CDR3, as DNA: TGTGCCAGCAGTTTGGCAGGATCGGGCGGCTACACCTTC.

In its sample, this clonotype was seen many times. This chain connects TRBV5-1 to TRBJ2-7, with TRBD1 matching 8 bases. Germline V CDR1 and CDR2: SGHRS, YFSETQ. V lost 4 bases and J lost 7; bases outside the gene matches: 7. The CDR3 is 13 residues long. DNA for the CDR3: TGCGCCAGCAGCATGGACAGGGATAGGGAGCAGTACTTC. Protein product: CASSMDRDREQYF.

This clonotype was picked up a small number of times. The rearrangement joins TRBV14 to TRBJ1-6; D unclear. Trimming removed 6 bases from V and 0 bases from J, with 12 bases in between. Per germline, CDR1 SGHDN and CDR2 FVKESK. The CDR3 totals 16 residues. The CDR3 nucleotides are TGTGCCAGCAGTTTACGCCGGGGCTCCTATAATTCACCCCTCCACTTT. Its translation is CASSLRRGSYNSPLHF. The whole variable domain, filled in from reference TRBV14 and TRBJ1-6, reads EAGVTQFPSHSVIEKGQTVTLRCDPISGHDNLYWYRRVMGKEIKFLLHFVKESKQDESGMPNNRFLAERTGGTYSTLKVQPAELEDSGVYFCASSLRRGSYNSPLHFGNGTRLTVT.

This clonotype came up a few times. V and J are TRBV7-3 and TRBJ2-7, with 7 positions matching TRBD2. CDR3 length: 15 amino acids. Trimming took 3 bases from V and 0 from J; bases not matched to a gene: 5. CDR1 and CDR2 (germline): SGHTA, FQGTGA. The CDR3 loop is CASSFKPGGSYEQYF. For the CDR3, the DNA is TGTGCCAGCAGCTTCAAGCCGGGAGGCTCCTACGAGCAGTACTTC. The variable domain in full, completed from reference TRBV7-3 and TRBJ2-7, reads GAGVSQTPSNKVTEKGKYVELRCDPISGHTALYWYRQSLGQGPEFLIYFQGTGAADDSGLPNDRFFAVRPEGSVSTLKIQRTERGDSAVYLCASSFKPGGSYEQYFGPGTRLTVT.

The chain couples TRBV4-1 to TRBJ1-1; 7 nucleotides align to TRBD1. V shed 0 bases, J shed 7 bases, and the junction held 8 bases outside the gene matches. Germline CDR1 and CDR2: MGHRA and YSYEKL. The length of the CDR3 is 15 residues. CDR3 residues: CASSQETGPGGEAFF. DNA of the CDR3: TGCGCCAGCAGCCAAGAGACAGGGCCCGGGGGTGAAGCTTTCTTT.

This clonotype was observed at least ten times. The V call is TRBV19, the J call TRBJ2-2, with TRBD1 matching 8 bases. Trimming cost V 5 bases and J 6 bases; bases outside gene matches: 8. CDR3 length: 15 residues. Germline V gene sequence: CDR1 LNHDA, CDR2 SQIVND (reference sequence). This CDR3 reads CASSAQGALAGELFF. CDR3 nucleotides: TGTGCCAGTAGTGCTCAGGGGGCGCTCGCCGGGGAGCTGTTTTTT.

This clonotype was seen many times. The V call is TRBV6-2 or TRBV6-3, the J call TRBJ1-1, with D possibly TRBD1 on 5 matching bases. CDR3 length: 15 amino acids. Germline V gene data show CDR1 as MNHEY and CDR2 as SVGEGT. With 1 base removed from V and 1 base from J, the gap between germline ends came to 10 bases. The CDR3 DNA sequence: TGTGCCAGCAGTTACTTGGGGGGTACGAACACTGAAGCTTTCTTT. Its protein product is CASSYLGGTNTEAFF.

The table lists this clonotype with many counts. The rearrangement uses TRBV4-3 and TRBJ2-3, with 8 bases aligning to TRBD2. This CDR3 has 18 amino acids. Germline V gives CDR1 LGHNA, CDR2 YSLEER. With 0 bases clipped from V and 3 bases from J, the junction kept 11 bases outside the gene matches. CDR3 bases: TGCGCCAGCAGCCAAGATGGGGGAATAGCGGGGTTAACAGATACGCAGTATTTT. It is translated as CASSQDGGIAGLTDTQYF.

This clonotype was detected many times. The V and J genes are TRBV4-1 and TRBJ1-5; D remains ambiguous. V was trimmed by 2 bases and J by 7 bases, leaving 9 bases between them. Germline V gene data show CDR1 as MGHRA and CDR2 as YSYEKL. The CDR3 has 13 amino acids. Here the CDR3 reads CASSQLVRQPQHF. The CDR3 region has the DNA TGCGCCAGCAGCCAATTGGTCAGGCAGCCCCAGCATTTT.

There are many counts of this clonotype. The chain carries TRBV15 and TRBJ2-1; perhaps TRBD2 as D (5 bases). The CDR3 is 15 residues long. Trimming cost V 0 bases and J 9 bases, with 15 bases left between them. Germline CDR1 LNHNV, CDR2 YYDKDF (reference sequence). The CDR3 coding sequence is TGTGCCACCAGCAGAGAATCCCCCCCCGGACTTGAGCAGTTCTTC. It encodes CATSRESPPGLEQFF.

This clonotype was picked up many times. This chain links TRBV12-5 with TRBJ2-3; tentatively, D is TRBD2 (5 bases). The V end was cut by 5 bases, the J end by 4 bases, with 10 bases between. Germline CDR1 and CDR2: LGHNT and FRNRAP. CDR3 length: 13 residues. CDR3 in amino acids: CASGLAPADTQYF. CDR3 sequence (DNA): TGTGCTAGTGGTCTAGCCCCGGCAGATACGCAGTATTTT.

In this sample, this clonotype turned up a few times. The genes are TRBV19 and TRBJ2-4, with 8 positions matching TRBD1. The CDR3 covers 13 residues. Trimming took 7 bases from V and 6 from J; bases not matched to a gene: 5. From germline, CDR1 is LNHDA and CDR2 SQIVND (reference sequence). CDR3 coding DNA: TGTGCCAGTACCACAACAGGGGGAAACATTCAGTACTTC. This gives the protein CASTTTGGNIQYF.

This clonotype was detected many times. The V and J genes are TRBV20-1 and TRBJ2-2, with TRBD2 as a possible D gene (5 bases). The V end lost 1 base, the J end lost 5 bases, and 17 bases lay between the germline ends. The germline gives CDR1 DFQATT, CDR2 SNEGSKA (reference sequence). The CDR3 contains 16 residues. CDR3 sequence (DNA): TGCAGTGCTAGAGCCCCGGGGTCCCCGCGGACCGGGGAGCTGTTTTTT. As protein: CSARAPGSPRTGELFF.

This rearrangement joins TRBV19 to TRBJ1-5; D unresolved. The V gene's germline CDR1 is LNHDA and CDR2 SQIVND (reference sequence). The CDR3 loop spans 17 amino acids. The V end was cut by 6 bases, the J end by 0 bases, with 18 bases between. CDR3 coding DNA: TGTGCCAGTAGCCCGGGGAGGGCAGCTTATAGCAATCAGCCCCAGCATTTT. It is translated as CASSPGRAAYSNQPQHF.

Concerning this clonotype: This sequence may be a read error, since a much larger clone differs from it by one base. J is TRBJ2-7 and V is TRBV6-5, with a weak D call TRBD2 (5 bases). Germline lookup yields CDR1 MNHEY and CDR2 SVGAGI. The CDR3 extends over 12 amino acids. CDR3 loop: CTSNGSAAEQYF. The CDR3 nucleotides read TGTACCAGCAATGGTAGCGCTGCCGAGCAGTACTTC.

This clonotype has at least ten counts. The chain recombines TRBV6-2 or TRBV6-3 with TRBJ1-5; the D gene is possibly TRBD1 (5 bases). The CDR3 sequence is 15 residues long. Trimming stripped 8 bases from V and 8 bases from J, with 22 bases between. CDR1 MNHEY and CDR2 SVGEGT come from the germline V gene. The CDR3 here is CASSRAGMGKEPQHF. The CDR3 DNA reads as TGTGCCAGCTCCAGGGCGGGAATGGGTAAGGAGCCCCAGCATTTT.

By share of the sample, this clonotype is medium-sized. The chain couples TRBV29-1 to TRBJ1-2; maybe TRBD1 (6 bases). Trimming left V 4 bases short and J 7 bases short, with 10 bases between. CDR1 and CDR2 (germline): SQVTM, ANQGSEA. The CDR3 runs to 11 residues. Written as DNA, the CDR3 is TGCAGCGTTGCGAGGGGGGGTGGCTACACCTTC. Translating it yields CSVARGGGYTF.

This clonotype came up many times. The V call is TRBV6-5, the J call TRBJ2-1; TRBD1 matches 12 bases. The CDR3 runs to 18 residues. Germline trimming cut 2 bases from V and 3 bases from J; bases unmatched to any gene: 8. CDR1 is MNHEY and CDR2 is SVGAGI in the germline V gene. DNA for the CDR3: TGTGCCAGCAGTTACAGGGGGACAGGGGGCAAGGTCTACAATGAGCAGTTCTTC. It codes for CASSYRGTGGKVYNEQFF.

In this sample, this clonotype turned up many times. The V gene is TRBV4-1, the J gene TRBJ2-2, with TRBD1 identical over 9 bases. CDR3 length: 15 amino acids. Per germline, CDR1 MGHRA and CDR2 YSYEKL. With 6 bases clipped from V and 7 bases from J, the junction kept 9 bases outside the gene matches. CDR3 in amino acids: CASRPKGQGYGELFF. DNA of the CDR3: TGCGCCAGCAGGCCCAAGGGACAGGGTTACGGGGAGCTGTTTTTT.

In this sample, this clonotype turned up many times. The V gene is TRBV7-8, the J gene TRBJ1-5; 7 nucleotides line up with TRBD1. The germline CDR1 and CDR2 sequences are SGHVS and FQNEAQ. The CDR3 extends over 13 amino acids. V lost 4 bases and J lost 11; bases outside the gene matches: 8. CDR3 amino acids: CASSSPTGRTQHF. For the CDR3, the DNA is TGTGCCAGCAGCTCGCCGACAGGGCGTACCCAGCATTTT.